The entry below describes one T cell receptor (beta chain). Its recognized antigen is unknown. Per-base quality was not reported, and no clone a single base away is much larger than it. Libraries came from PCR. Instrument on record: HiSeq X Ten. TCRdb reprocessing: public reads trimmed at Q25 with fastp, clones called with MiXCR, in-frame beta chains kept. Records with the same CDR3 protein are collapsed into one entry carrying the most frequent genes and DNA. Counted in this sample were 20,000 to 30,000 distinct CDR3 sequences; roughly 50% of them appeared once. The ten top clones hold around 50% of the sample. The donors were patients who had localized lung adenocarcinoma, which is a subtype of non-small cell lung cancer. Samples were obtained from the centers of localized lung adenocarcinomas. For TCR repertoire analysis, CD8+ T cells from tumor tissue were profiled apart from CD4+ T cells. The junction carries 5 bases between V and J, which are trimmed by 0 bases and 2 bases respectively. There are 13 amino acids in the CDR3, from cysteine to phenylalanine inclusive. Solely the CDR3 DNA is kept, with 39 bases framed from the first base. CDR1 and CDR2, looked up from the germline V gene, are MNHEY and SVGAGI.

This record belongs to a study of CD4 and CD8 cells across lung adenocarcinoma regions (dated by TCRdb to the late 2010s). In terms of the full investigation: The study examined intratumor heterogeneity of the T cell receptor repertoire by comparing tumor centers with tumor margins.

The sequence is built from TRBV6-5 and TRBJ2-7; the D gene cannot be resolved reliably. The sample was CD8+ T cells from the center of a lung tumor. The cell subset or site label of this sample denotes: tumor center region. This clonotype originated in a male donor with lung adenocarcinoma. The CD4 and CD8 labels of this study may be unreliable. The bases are TGTGCCAGCAGTTACTCGAATGCCTACGAGCAGTACTTC. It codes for CASSYSNAYEQYF.